One and the same sample provided the 9 T cell receptor beta chains below, sequenced in a study of blood T cell repertoires in COVID-19. Profiling relied on immunoSEQ multiplex PCR, and the TCRdb table lists in-frame clones only, not all of them. The profile shows about 120,000 clones, about 79% of them singletons. The sample taken for sequencing was peripheral blood. All receptors come from an elderly woman with acute or convalescent COVID-19.

The chain employs TRBV9 and TRBJ2-3, with 7 bases fitting TRBD1. V lost 0 bases, J lost 1 base, and 5 bases stayed unmatched. Germline V gene sequence: CDR1 SGDLS, CDR2 YYNGEE. This CDR3 is 16 amino acids long. CDR3 residues: CASSVEGGQGTDTQYF. CDR3 nucleotide sequence: TGTGCCAGCAGCGTAGAAGGGGGCCAGGGCACAGATACGCAGTATTTT.

J is TRBJ2-1 and V is TRBV6-2 or TRBV6-3; TRBD2 matches 7 bases. CDR3 length: 17 amino acids. Germline CDR1 and CDR2: MNHEY and SVGEGT. Losses at the gene ends were 2 bases for V and 6 bases for J; bases not matched to a gene: 13. CDR3 sequence (DNA): TGTGCCAGCAGTTACGGGCTTGCTAGCGGACCCTTCAATGAGCAGTTCTTC. This gives the protein CASSYGLASGPFNEQFF.

This clone was seen once. The same CDR3 can be traced to other DNA sequences in this sample. V and J are TRBV30 and TRBJ1-2; TRBD1 matches at 7 bases. The CDR3 sequence is 13 residues long. The germline CDR1 and CDR2 sequences are GTSNPN and SVGIG (reference sequence). Unmatched junction bases numbered 1, after V lost 0 bases and J lost 3 bases. The CDR3: CAWSVGTDYGYTF. DNA of the CDR3: TGTGCCTGGAGTGTTGGGACAGACTATGGCTACACCTTC. Variable domain in full (rest from reference TRBV30 and TRBJ1-2): SQTIHQWPATLVQPVGSPLSLECTVEGTSNPNLYWYRQAAGRGLQLLFYSVGIGQISSEVPQNLSASRPQDRQFILSSKKLLLSDSGFYLCAWSVGTDYGYTFGSGTRLTVV.

The gene calls are TRBV18 and TRBJ1-4; D is unclear. This CDR3 region has 13 residues. Per germline, CDR1 KGHSH and CDR2 LQKENI. Trimming took off 5 bases at V and 8 bases at J, with 12 bases between the two ends. For the CDR3, the DNA is TGTGCCAGCTCATCAGGCCTTGGGGAAAAACTGTTTTTT. It is translated as CASSSGLGEKLFF.

This sequence joins TRBV7-8 and TRBJ1-1; D might be TRBD1 (5 bases). This CDR3 is 15 amino acids long. V was pared by 6 bases and J by 1 base, with 15 bases between. Germline assignment: CDR1 SGHVS and CDR2 FQNEAQ. CDR3 in amino acids: CASSRSQGRNTEAFF. The CDR3 nucleotides read TGTGCCAGCAGTCGATCTCAGGGAAGGAACACTGAAGCTTTCTTT.

The chain recombines TRBV30 with TRBJ1-1, with 7 bases lining up with TRBD1. V trimming: 3 bases; J trimming: 4 bases; junction bases outside the gene matches: 8. Looked up from germline, CDR1 is GTSNPN and CDR2 is SVGIG (reference sequence). The CDR3 length is 14 residues. CDR3 region: CAWRVDRVGTEAFF. Written as DNA, the CDR3 is TGTGCCTGGAGGGTCGACAGGGTGGGCACTGAAGCTTTCTTT.

This chain connects TRBV6-5 to TRBJ1-2, with 7 bases aligning to TRBD1. Germline-derived CDR1 and CDR2 are MNHEY and SVGAGI. The CDR3 covers 15 residues. V gave up 2 bases and J gave up 8 bases; unmatched junction bases: 11. The DNA for the CDR3 is TGTGCCAGCAGTTACGGGGGACAGACCGAGCAGGGCTACACCTTC. This gives the protein CASSYGGQTEQGYTF.

The chain is built from TRBV2 and TRBJ1-4, with 9 bases identical to TRBD1. Trimming at V came to 6 bases and at J to 6 bases, leaving 8 bases not matched to a gene. Germline lookup yields CDR1 SNHLY and CDR2 FYNNEI. The CDR3 is 15 amino acids. The CDR3 loop is CASSNPGQGHEKLFF. The CDR3 DNA reads TGTGCCAGCAGCAACCCGGGACAGGGTCATGAAAAACTGTTTTTT. The full variable domain, its missing parts supplied by reference TRBV2 and TRBJ1-4, is EPEVTQTPSHQVTQMGQEVILRCVPISNHLYFYWYRQILGQKVEFLVSFYNNEISEKSEIFDDQFSVERPDGSNFTLKIRSTKLEDSAMYFCASSNPGQGHEKLFFGSGTQLSVL.

The chain uses TRBV11-2 and TRBJ2-5; TRBD2 is a possible D gene (6 bases). V was trimmed by 5 bases and J by 5 bases, leaving 18 bases between them. There are 15 residues in the CDR3. CDR1 is SGHAT, CDR2 FQNNGV, per germline. This CDR3 is CASSGGGRSGETQYF. In DNA form, the CDR3 reads TGTGCCAGCAGCGGGGGTGGGAGAAGCGGGGAGACCCAGTACTTC.